Many counts were recorded for the clone carrying this T cell receptor (beta chain). This sample was taken from a study of early T cells in non-severe SARS-CoV-2 infection. Study details: Alpha and beta chains were unpaired, from unsorted whole-blood bulk RNA.

Unique molecular identifiers (one per individual cDNA molecule) were attached. TCRdb processed the 5' RACE reads anew with MiXCR; each CDR3 protein has one entry. The data hold approximately 42,000 distinct CDR3 sequences, with around 6.9% observed a single time. Per the germline V gene, CDR1 is MNHEY and CDR2 is SVGEGT. The CDR3 loop spans 12 amino acids. Trimming took 11 bases from V and 1 from J, leaving 11 bases between them. The TCR originated in an adult who was a healthcare worker with PCR-confirmed SARS-CoV-2 infection or an uninfected control (not recorded which). This chain links TRBV6-2 or TRBV6-3 with TRBJ1-1; the D is unclear. What was sequenced was whole blood. In nucleotides, the CDR3 is TGTGCCGCCCAAGAGGGGAACACTGAAGCTTTCTTT. Amino acids: CAAQEGNTEAFF.